This T cell receptor (beta chain) is from a study of T cells in Graves' hyperthyroidism and ophthalmopathy. At the level of the study: It was at initial diagnosis, before any treatment, that peripheral blood was collected.

The CDR3 runs to 15 residues. Per germline, CDR1 SNHLY and CDR2 FYNNEI. V lost 6 bases and J lost 0, with 13 bases in between. RNA transcripts were the template for amplifying TCR beta CDR3 regions. When the TCR CDR3 underwent first-round RT-PCR, the HTBI primer set was used. From the multiplex PCR reads, TCRdb called clonotypes with MiXCR, one entry per CDR3 protein. The repertoire consists of 490,000 or so distinct CDR3 sequences, with approximately 23% occurring once and the leading ten covering under 55%. Isolation of PBMCs was performed on 9.5 to 10 ml fresh peripheral blood. This chain connects TRBV2 to TRBJ2-3; a weak D match, TRBD1 (5 bases). The TCR sequence derives from a woman aged 70-85 years with Graves' ophthalmopathy. Sequencing input: blood. The CDR3 nucleotides read TGTGCCAGCAGGATGACAGATTTTAGCACAGATACGCAGTATTTT. It yields the protein CASRMTDFSTDTQYF. Full variable domain (rest looked up from reference TRBV2 and TRBJ2-3): EPEVTQTPSHQVTQMGQEVILRCVPISNHLYFYWYRQILGQKVEFLVSFYNNEISEKSEIFDDQFSVERPDGSNFTLKIRSTKLEDSAMYFCASRMTDFSTDTQYFGPGTRLTVL.